These 27 T cell receptor beta chains were all obtained from the same sample, sequenced in a study of blood T cell repertoires in COVID-19. Sequencing was performed with immunoSEQ multiplex PCR; in TCRdb, only in-frame clones are kept and a portion is missing. This table holds approximately 320,000 clones, roughly 90% found once. The material sequenced was PBMCs or T cells enriched from blood (not recorded which). Receptors were obtained from a woman under 30 who had recovered from COVID-19.

A remark on this clone: The same CDR3 also results from other DNA sequences found in this sample. This chain links TRBV20-1 with TRBJ2-7; TRBD2 agrees at 10 bases. The germline CDR1 and CDR2 sequences are DFQATT and SNEGSKA (reference sequence). Trimming at V came to 3 bases and at J to 3 bases, leaving 5 bases not matched to a gene. CDR3 size: 14 residues. The CDR3 here is CSASKTSGDYEQYF. In DNA form, the CDR3 reads TGCAGTGCTAGTAAAACTAGCGGGGACTACGAGCAGTACTTC.

The chain links TRBV19 to TRBJ2-1; 7 bases align to TRBD2. Germline lookup yields CDR1 LNHDA and CDR2 SQIVND (reference sequence). CDR3 length: 18 amino acids. Trimming at V came to 0 bases and at J to 5 bases, leaving 13 bases not matched to a gene. CDR3 sequence reads: CASSIDPWGGNTHNEQFF. CDR3 DNA: TGTGCCAGTAGTATAGACCCCTGGGGGGGGAACACACACAATGAGCAGTTCTTC.

This clone turned up a few times. CDR3: CASSFTFPGSHEQYF. CDR3 nucleotide sequence: TGTGCCAGCAGCTTCACTTTTCCAGGGTCCCACGAGCAGTACTTC. The rearrangement links TRBV7-2 to TRBJ2-7; a possible D gene is TRBD1 (5 bases). V was clipped by 3 bases and J by 5 bases, with 17 bases between them. The CDR3 sequence is 15 residues long. CDR1 and CDR2 from the germline V gene are SGHTA and FQGNSA.

The chain employs TRBV7-8 and TRBJ1-3; 10 positions agree with TRBD1. The CDR3 extends over 18 amino acids. Trimming cost V 5 bases and J 1 base; bases outside gene matches: 11. Germline CDR1 and CDR2: SGHVS and FQNEAQ. CDR3 sequence: CASSPPGTGANSGNTIYF. CDR3 nucleotide sequence: TGTGCCAGCAGCCCCCCCGGGACAGGGGCTAATTCTGGAAACACCATATATTTT.

This chain links TRBV7-3 with TRBJ1-2; D perhaps matches TRBD1 (6 bases). Per germline, CDR1 SGHTA and CDR2 FQGTGA. V lost 5 bases, J lost 5 bases, and 12 bases lay in between. This CDR3 contains 13 residues. DNA for the CDR3: TGTGCCAGCAGCCCCGACGGACAGTATGGCTACACCTTC. The encoded protein is CASSPDGQYGYTF.

The table lists this clone with a few counts. The chain carries TRBV7-2 and TRBJ1-1; 7 bases align to TRBD1. Germline V gives CDR1 SGHTA, CDR2 FQGNSA. After removal of 5 bases from V and 1 base from J, the junction contained 16 bases not matched to a gene. This CDR3 contains 18 residues. In nucleotides, the CDR3 is TGTGCCAGCAGCCCTGTCCTTCATTCGACAGGGTGGAACACTGAAGCTTTCTTT. It is translated as CASSPVLHSTGWNTEAFF.

Only one count was recorded for this clone. The rearrangement links TRBV15 to TRBJ2-3, with 9 bases lining up with TRBD2. The germline gives CDR1 LNHNV, CDR2 YYDKDF (reference sequence). This CDR3 has 15 amino acids. V lost 6 bases, J lost 4 bases, and 8 bases stayed unmatched. CDR3 DNA: TGTGCCACCAGGGGGGGGTGGACTAGCGCAGATACGCAGTATTTT. Its translation is CATRGGWTSADTQYF.

This clone has more than one count but fewer than ten. This chain joins TRBV6-1 and TRBJ2-7; TRBD2 aligns across 9 bases. V lost 6 bases to trimming and J lost 3 bases; unmatched junction nucleotides: 12. CDR3 length: 16 residues. The germline V gene has CDR1 MNHNS and CDR2 SASEGT. The CDR3 loop reads CASREPRASGVYEQYF. In DNA, the CDR3 is TGTGCCAGCAGGGAACCACGAGCTAGCGGGGTCTACGAGCAGTACTTC.

The chain carries TRBV9 and TRBJ1-3; D is perhaps TRBD1 (6 bases). From germline, CDR1 is SGDLS and CDR2 YYNGEE. The CDR3 contains 15 residues. Trimming removed 3 bases from V and 1 base from J, with 11 bases in between. As DNA, the CDR3 is TGTGCCAGCAGCGGCTCAGGGGTTTCTGGAAACACCATATATTTT. Its translation is CASSGSGVSGNTIYF. Full variable domain (rest looked up from reference TRBV9 and TRBJ1-3): DSGVTQTPKHLITATGQRVTLRCSPRSGDLSVYWYQQSLDQGLQFLIQYYNGEERAKGNILERFSAQQFPDLHSELNLSSLELGDSALYFCASSGSGVSGNTIYFGEGSWLTVV.

The J gene is TRBJ2-3, the V gene TRBV4-3, with a weak D call TRBD1 (6 bases). From germline, CDR1 is LGHNA and CDR2 YSLEER. This CDR3 spans 17 amino acids. The V gene lost 4 bases and the J gene lost 3 bases, with 20 bases spanning the gap. The CDR3 DNA reads TGCGCCAGCAGCCCTAGTACAGGGAGCTCCTCTACAGATACGCAGTATTTT. Amino acids: CASSPSTGSSSTDTQYF.

This clone has just one count. V and J are TRBV28 and TRBJ1-2, with TRBD1 matching 7 bases. The J segment lost 8 bases and the V segment lost 10 bases, leaving 10 bases of the junction unmatched. The CDR3 is made up of 12 amino acids. Germline lookup yields CDR1 MDHEN and CDR2 SYDVKM. The CDR3 sequence: CATGTDVSGYTF. DNA of the CDR3: TGTGCCACCGGGACAGACGTCTCGGGCTACACCTTC.

This clone was recorded a few times. The chain has TRBV27 and TRBJ1-2; 10 bases fit TRBD1. The J segment lost 1 base and the V segment lost 4 bases, leaving 0 bases of the junction unmatched. The CDR3 length is 14 residues. Germline V gene data show CDR1 as MNHEY and CDR2 as SMNVEV (reference sequence). The CDR3 region is CASSWDRGNYGYTF. Written as DNA, the CDR3 is TGTGCCAGCAGTTGGGACAGGGGTAACTATGGCTACACCTTC.

The gene calls are TRBV7-9 and TRBJ1-6, with D maybe TRBD1 (5 bases). Germline CDR1 SEHNR, CDR2 FQNEAQ (reference sequence). The germline V and J ends were trimmed by 1 base and 5 bases, with 15 bases remaining between them. CDR3 length: 17 amino acids. This CDR3 reads CASSLVRRQINNSPLHF. DNA of the CDR3: TGTGCCAGCAGCTTAGTAAGACGACAGATAAATAATTCACCCCTCCACTTT.

J is TRBJ2-7 and V is TRBV4-2, with 7 bases identical to TRBD1. The CDR3 runs to 14 residues. Germline CDR1 and CDR2: LGHNA and YNFKEQ. Trimming cost V 4 bases and J 0 bases; bases outside gene matches: 3. CDR3 coding DNA: TGTGCCAGCAGCCGGTGGGACAGCTCCTACGAGCAGTACTTC. Encoded protein: CASSRWDSSYEQYF.

The rearrangement joins TRBV5-1 to TRBJ2-3; 16 positions agree with TRBD2. The CDR3 runs 18 residues. The germline V gene has CDR1 SGHRS and CDR2 YFSETQ. Trimming cost V 4 bases and J 0 bases; bases outside gene matches: 5. In nucleotides, the CDR3 is TGCGCCAGCAGCAAGGGACTAGCGGGAGGGGGCAGCACAGATACGCAGTATTTT. Protein: CASSKGLAGGGSTDTQYF.

The chain combines TRBV7-8 with TRBJ1-1; 7 nucleotides agree with TRBD1. Germline V gene sequence: CDR1 SGHVS, CDR2 FQNEAQ. The CDR3 contains 16 residues. V was clipped by 0 bases and J by 1 base; unmatched bases: 5. The CDR3 protein is CASSLALGTENTEAFF. CDR3 nucleotide sequence: TGTGCCAGCAGCTTAGCGCTCGGGACAGAGAACACTGAAGCTTTCTTT.

The chain combines TRBV27 with TRBJ2-7; 11 bases align to TRBD2. The CDR3 spans 13 residues. CDR1 is MNHEY, CDR2 SMNVEV, per germline (reference sequence). Trimming at V came to 9 bases and at J to 1 base, leaving 2 bases not matched to a gene. CDR3 nucleotides: TGTGCCAGTAGACTAGCGGGATCCTACGAGCAGTACTTC. Translation gives CASRLAGSYEQYF.

This chain connects TRBV11-3 to TRBJ2-1, with 13 bases fitting TRBD2. This CDR3 is built from 16 residues. Germline CDR1 and CDR2: SGHNT and YENEEA. J was trimmed by 9 bases and V by 1 base; bases with no gene match: 6. The CDR3 nucleotides are TGTGCCAGCAGCTTAGCCACTAGCGGGAGGGATATTGAGCAGTTCTTC. Translation: CASSLATSGRDIEQFF.

The chain has TRBV24-1 and TRBJ2-1; 9 bases are shared with TRBD1. Germline CDR1 KGHDR, CDR2 SFDVKD. This CDR3 spans 15 amino acids. J gave up 9 bases and V 4 bases, and 9 bases lay outside the gene matches. CDR3 nucleotide sequence: TGTGCCACCAGTGACCCGGGACAGGGTGAAGGTGAGCAGTTCTTC. It translates to CATSDPGQGEGEQFF.

The V call is TRBV7-2, the J call TRBJ1-1, with D maybe TRBD1 (5 bases). The CDR3 length is 13 residues. Germline loops: CDR1 SGHTA, CDR2 FQGNSA. V lost 3 bases to trimming and J lost 5 bases, with 10 bases between them. DNA for the CDR3: TGTGCCAGCAGCTTGGAGGGGATGACTGAAGCTTTCTTT. Its translation: CASSLEGMTEAFF.

This rearrangement joins TRBV15 to TRBJ2-7; no clear D gene. Per germline, CDR1 LNHNV and CDR2 YYDKDF (reference sequence). The CDR3 covers 14 residues. Deletions cut 0 bases from V and 0 bases from J, with 6 bases between. CDR3 coding DNA: TGTGCCACCAGCAGAGATCTAGGCTCCTACGAGCAGTACTTC. The encoded protein is CATSRDLGSYEQYF. Full variable domain (outside the CDR3, taken from reference TRBV15 and TRBJ2-7): DAMVIQNPRYQVTQFGKPVTLSCSQTLNHNVMYWYQQKSSQAPKLLFHYYDKDFNNEADTPDNFQSRRPNTSFCFLDIRSPGLGDTAMYLCATSRDLGSYEQYFGPGTRLTVT.

The V call is TRBV6-1, the J call TRBJ2-7; D is possibly TRBD2 (5 bases). Germline assignment: CDR1 MNHNS and CDR2 SASEGT. Trimming removed 2 bases at V and 5 bases at J, with 19 bases between. This CDR3 region has 16 residues. The CDR3: CASSEFGRTGLDEQYF. DNA of the CDR3: TGTGCCAGCAGTGAATTCGGGCGGACTGGTTTGGACGAGCAGTACTTC.

The genes are TRBV4-3 and TRBJ2-2; perhaps TRBD1 as D (8 bases). CDR1 LGHNA and CDR2 YSLEER come from the germline V gene. V was trimmed by 2 bases and J by 4 bases, leaving 17 bases between them. CDR3 length equals 17 residues. CDR3 coding DNA: TGCGCCAGCAGCCAAAAACAGGGGGGGGTAGGCACCGGGGAGCTGTTTTTT. Translation gives CASSQKQGGVGTGELFF.

This chain links TRBV7-8 with TRBJ2-2, with TRBD1 matching 7 bases. Germline CDR1 SGHVS, CDR2 FQNEAQ. The CDR3 has 16 amino acids. The junction had 9 bases not matched to a gene; V was cut back by 2 bases and J by 6 bases. Written as DNA, the CDR3 is TGTGCCAGCAGCTTACCCCGACAGGGATCGGCCGGGGAGCTGTTTTTT. Protein: CASSLPRQGSAGELFF.

The chain links TRBV30 to TRBJ1-5, with 7 positions matching TRBD1. CDR1 is GTSNPN and CDR2 is SVGIG in the germline V gene (reference sequence). There are 14 residues in the CDR3. Trimming removed 1 base from V and 5 bases from J; junction bases left unmatched: 5. In DNA form, the CDR3 reads TGTGCCTGGAGTGGTGGAACAGGGGATCAGCCCCAGCATTTT. This encodes CAWSGGTGDQPQHF.

The chain employs TRBV6-5 and TRBJ1-3, with TRBD1 matching over 7 bases. The V gene's germline CDR1 is MNHEY and CDR2 SVGAGI. The V gene end was trimmed by 0 bases and the J gene end by 4 bases; junction bases not matched to a gene: 3. The CDR3 spans 15 residues. The DNA for the CDR3 is TGTGCCAGCAGTTACTCCTCGGGACAGGGAAACACCATATATTTT. Its translation: CASSYSSGQGNTIYF.

The chain couples TRBV6-5 to TRBJ2-2; TRBD2 agrees at 7 bases. The CDR3 is 14 amino acids. V gave up 8 bases and J gave up 4 bases; unmatched junction bases: 7. CDR1 is MNHEY and CDR2 is SVGAGI in the germline V gene. CDR3 loop: CASRSSGATGELFF. The CDR3, as DNA: TGTGCCAGCCGCTCCAGCGGGGCCACCGGGGAGCTGTTTTTT.